Listed here is a single T cell receptor (beta chain). This clone showed up just a few times. What this receptor recognizes is not known. It has no much larger one-base neighbor in the sample; base qualities were not kept. Libraries were prepared through the immunoSEQ multiplex PCR assay. The multiplex PCR relied on a mix of 60 forward primers for TCR Vbeta segments and 13 reverse primers for TCR Jbeta segments. The CDR3 region of rearranged TCR beta genes was amplified from genomic DNA with a multiplex PCR assay. On the Illumina HiSeq System, the amplified TCR beta libraries were sequenced as 87-base-pair reads. Concerning the study's data processing: Across the 600 to 700 repertoires, a later analysis counted tens of millions of unique TCR beta chains, roughly 11 million of which were shared by at least two donors. Raw reads were error-corrected and collapsed into unique sequences with a nearest-neighbor algorithm that merged closely related sequences to remove PCR and sequencing errors. To assign V, D and J gene segments, CDR3 sequences were aligned to IMGT reference sequences. For a sequence to be retained, at least a six-nucleotide match to both a V gene segment and a J gene segment was required. A rearrangement was called productive if the CDR3 had no stop codons and remained in frame with V and J, and every other rearrangement was called non-productive. Following IMGT convention, CDR3 was defined as the stretch from the second conserved V-encoded cysteine up to the conserved J-encoded phenylalanine. The earlier analysis of around 640 of the donors excluded sequences that lacked an unambiguous match to a single V gene segment. An earlier analysis of 550 to 650 of the donors classified V segments as functional when productive rearrangements were above 56.7% and as segregating when the standard deviation between donors was above 5%. A statistical classification framework was built for diagnosing cytomegalovirus status from the catalog of TCR beta chain sequences. In a later analysis, TCR nucleotide sequences were compared against IMGT/GENE-DB human TR gene sequences so that V and J genes could be assigned. Using the TCRdist pipeline, a later analysis assigned CDR3 sequences along with most-parsimonious VDJ recombination scenarios. In a later analysis, each TCR beta chain was defined by its CDR3 amino acid sequence together with its V-gene family, and reads lacking a unique V-gene family were excluded. A later analysis removed several hundred highly shared, low-generation-probability nucleotide sequences to deal with suspected cross-contamination and a sequencing artifact. In a later analysis, a clonal expansion index for each public chain was calculated from normalized within-repertoire ranks of inferred template counts. A later analysis computed generation probabilities with a VDJ recombination model fitted to out-of-frame rearrangements, and checked the results against IGoR. In a later analysis, TCR-TCR, TCR-HLA and TCR-CMV co-occurrence was scored with hypergeometric tests, and a repertoire-size bias correction was applied to TCR pairs. To estimate false discovery rates, a later analysis permuted the HLA or CMV assignments 20 times. In a later analysis, co-occurring TCRs were grouped using DBSCAN, and TCRdist sequence similarity was added for clustering within HLA-allele-positive subsets. For co-occurrence clustering, repertoires with fewer than 30,000 or more than 120,000 public chains were excluded, along with roughly five repertoires with anomalous nucleotide sharing. TCRdb's version of the immuneACCESS table is confined to in-frame rearrangements and falls short of the full clone set. An unresolved V gene accounts for under half of the shortfall where checked; the remainder is of unknown origin. The DNA gave D and trimming, while V, J and clone size come from that table. Present in this sample are 110,000 or so clones, approximately 70% of which were seen just once. Around 8.1% of the sample comes from the top ten.

This sample stems from a study of cytomegalovirus exposure and HLA in healthy donors (dated by TCRdb to the late 2010s). Turning to the overall study: In an earlier analysis of 550 to 750 of the donors, roughly 300 Gb of sequence data and 90 million to 130 million unique TCR beta sequences from 150 million to 200 million T cells were reported. Typing coverage varied by locus: roughly 620-640 donors for A, B, C, DRB1 and DQB1; approximately 500 for DQA1; 600 to 610 for DPA1; fewer than 480 for DPB1. The study was designed to test whether signatures of past pathogen exposure could be identified by cataloging public T cell receptors. An earlier analysis of fewer than 700 of the donors applied high-throughput TCR beta sequencing to assess whether each TCR beta V gene segment acted as functional or pseudogenic. Every repertoire in the discovery cohort had been generated on one and the same sequencing platform. Of the roughly 400 genotyped donors, less than 90% were placed in the genetic ancestry cluster associated with self-reported Caucasian donors. Because of strong linkage in the cohort, roughly five DR-DQ haplotypes were treated as single units for association and clustering. The later analysis used no new phenotypic data to find candidate immune exposures, relying instead on TCR beta sequences and their occurrence across donors. Using immunosequencing, the study profiled T cell repertoires from around 670 subjects and related those repertoires to cytomegalovirus serostatus. A separate validation cohort of over a hundred different subjects was used in addition to the 666-subject first cohort. Donor age, sex, ethnicity and CMV serostatus were compiled together with the repertoire data. To predict cytomegalovirus infection status, the study combined high-throughput TCR immunosequencing, statistical association of individual TCRs with disease status, and machine learning. An early release that covered about 640 HLA-typed donors contained 250 to 350 gigabases of sequencing data and tens of millions of unique TCR sequences. To study patterns of TCR occurrence, a later analysis re-analyzed previously published TCR beta repertoires from around 700 donors and added high-resolution HLA genotyping. HLA typing covered class I and class II loci at four-digit resolution. Among some 400 genotyped donors of the cohort, an average of around 250,000 unique TCR beta nucleotide sequences was sequenced per donor, of which 15% to 20% were non-productive. A later genetic analysis used genome-wide SNP genotypes for about 55% of the 666 donors, treating that subset as a discovery cohort. Findings and caveats that apply to the study as a whole: The only immune exposure information available for the cohort was CMV serostatus. When HLA alleles, especially DR and DQ, strongly co-occurred, attributing TCR associations to individual alleles was difficult. Most TCR sequences were seen in very few donors, while some public TCRs were found in many individuals. In a later analysis, HLA-associated TCR beta chains showed more clonal expansion and lower generation probabilities than non-associated chains that were equally common. Correlated functional status among segregating V segments might be attributable to linkage disequilibrium, but an unknown experimental factor could not be ruled out. In an earlier analysis of approximately 600 of the donors, most TCR beta V segments were observed in productive rearrangements about 90% or about 30% of the time, broadly matching IMGT annotations. The authors suggested that the approach could potentially be extended to other disease states and immunological phenotypes. A later analysis found that most CMV-associated TCR beta chains appeared HLA-restricted, with HLA associations seemingly driven largely by CMV exposure. In the study, around 150 TCR beta chains were listed as associated with cytomegalovirus. Because counts were too low, roughly 16 rarely observed V segments, including chromosome 9 orphons, were left out of the earlier analysis of 587 of the donors. In a later analysis, the rate of TCR association differed among HLA loci, with DRB1 alleles having the most associated TCRs and HLA-C alleles having the fewest. Because HLA typing was unavailable for some donors at each locus, only the typed subset was used in association tests. Specific HLA alleles were associated with more than 15,000 TCR beta sequences at a false discovery rate of 0.05 in a later analysis. A further reported finding was that TCR beta sequences accurately predicted the HLA-A and HLA-B alleles for most subjects in the first cohort. In a later analysis, several top co-occurrence clusters were reported to appear linked to parvovirus B19, influenza, CMV and Epstein-Barr virus. In vitro tests confirmed that a few of the cytomegalovirus-associated TCR beta chains recognize cytomegalovirus antigens. The cohort was sequenced for TCR beta chains only, and without alpha or paired-chain data the features that could be detected were limited. A later genetic analysis reported fewer N-insertions in productive TCRs among donors in an Asian-associated ancestry cluster than the 666-donor mean. In a later genetic analysis, a missense DCLRE1C variant was associated with V-gene and J-gene trimming of TCR beta chains, and the association was replicated in an independent cohort. A cluster of highly shared sequence variants was judged likely to be a technical artifact of the sequencing pipeline. Presence/absence analyses assumed roughly uniform sequencing depth across donors, an assumption that may not hold. Cytomegalovirus status was reported to be diagnosed by the classifier with high specificity and sensitivity in both the original and validation cohorts.

In total, roughly 670 healthy bone marrow donors made up the cohort. At the time of sampling, every cohort member was nominally healthy, though immune exposures that went unrecorded were likely present. The donor was CMV seronegative and belonged to the group of approximately 320 seronegative cohort members. A peripheral blood sample was provided by each donor, and peripheral blood mononuclear cells were used for TCR beta sequencing. The Qiagen DNeasy Blood Extraction Kit was used to extract genomic DNA from the blood cell samples. The source is a middle-aged man in good health and CMV-seronegative. The sample taken for sequencing was PBMCs.

DNA sequence: TGCGCCAGCAGCCAAGTCGGGGATTTGGGGATTAATTCACCCCTCCACTTT. This is translated as CASSQVGDLGINSPLHF. The rearranged segments are TRBV4-1 and TRBJ1-6, with no confidently assigned D gene. At the junction V is shortened by 1 base and J by 6 bases, with 16 bases in between. The CDR3 holds 17 amino acids from the cysteine to the phenylalanine. Only the CDR3 part of the read is kept: 51 bases, read in frame from the first base. The CDR1 and CDR2 encoded by the germline V gene are MGHRA and YSYEKL.